The 29 T cell receptor beta chains given below trace back to one sample, sequenced in a study of shared clonotypes between healthy human individuals. Libraries were prepared by immunoSEQ multiplex PCR; TCRdb keeps only in-frame clonotypes and omits some of them. Among some 2,100,000 clones listed, 90% to 97% were seen once. Sequencing was carried out using naive CD4+ T cells sorted from blood. Subset given: CD45RA+ positively selected. These receptors originate from a man aged 18 to 30 in good health.

The V call is TRBV28, the J call TRBJ2-2; D not certain. Germline CDR1 is MDHEN and CDR2 is SYDVKM. There are 13 residues in the CDR3. V lost 8 bases and J lost 2, with 9 bases in between. This CDR3 is CASWNLNTGELFF. CDR3 nucleotide sequence: TGTGCCAGCTGGAACCTAAACACCGGGGAGCTGTTTTTT.

The chain carries TRBV19 and TRBJ1-5; perhaps TRBD1 as D (5 bases). The CDR3 runs to 15 residues. Trimming removed 6 bases at V and 4 bases at J, with 16 bases between. Germline V gene lookup returns CDR1 LNHDA and CDR2 SQIVND (reference sequence). CDR3 sequence reads: CASRVRDGKNQPQHF. Written as DNA, the CDR3 is TGTGCCAGTAGGGTCCGGGACGGTAAGAATCAGCCCCAGCATTTT. The entire variable domain, with the rest obtained from reference TRBV19 and TRBJ1-5, is as follows: DGGITQSPKYLFRKEGQNVTLSCEQNLNHDAMYWYRQDPGQGLRLIYYSQIVNDFQKGDIAEGYSVSREKKESFPLTVTSAQKNPTAFYLCASRVRDGKNQPQHFGDGTRLSIL.

This chain links TRBV30 with TRBJ2-3, with TRBD2 matching 10 bases. The CDR3 extends over 16 amino acids. With V trimmed by 1 base and J by 5 bases, 9 bases remained unmatched. The germline gives CDR1 GTSNPN, CDR2 SVGIG (reference sequence). This CDR3 reads CAWSAPSAGGQDTQYF. The DNA of the CDR3 is TGTGCCTGGAGTGCCCCCTCAGCGGGGGGGCAAGATACGCAGTATTTT.

This chain uses TRBV15 with TRBJ1-6; D is uncertain. Per germline, CDR1 LNHNV and CDR2 YYDKDF (reference sequence). The CDR3 consists of 15 residues. Trimming pared 3 bases from V and 8 bases from J, leaving 14 bases between. The CDR3: CATSSGLVMDSPLHF. The CDR3 DNA is TGTGCCACCAGCAGTGGGCTGGTAATGGATTCACCCCTCCACTTT.

The gene calls are TRBV7-3 and TRBJ2-3, with D perhaps matching TRBD2 (6 bases). The germline CDR1 and CDR2 sequences are SGHTA and FQGTGA. The V end lost 4 bases, the J end lost 5 bases, and 16 bases lay between the germline ends. This CDR3 region has 15 residues. The chain's CDR3 is CASSSRDSRVDTQYF. CDR3 DNA sequence: TGTGCCAGCAGCTCCCGGGACTCGAGGGTAGATACGCAGTATTTT.

V gene TRBV21-1 combines with J gene TRBJ2-7; TRBD2 is taken as the D call from the table, unchecked against the DNA. TRBV21-1 counts as a pseudogene. This CDR3 contains 12 residues. The CDR3 DNA reads as TGCTCACAAGGGAGGGTGAGGTACGAGCAGTACTTC. This encodes CSQGRVRYEQYF.

This rearrangement joins TRBV10-3 to TRBJ2-7, with a possible D match to TRBD1 (5 bases). The V and J ends lost 6 bases and 2 bases respectively, with 11 bases between them. Germline CDR1 ENHRY, CDR2 SYGVKD. The CDR3 totals 13 residues. The CDR3, as DNA: TGTGCCATCAGGACAGCTACAACCTACGAGCAGTACTTC. Protein sequence: CAIRTATTYEQYF.

This chain connects TRBV19 to TRBJ1-2; D gene unclear. CDR1 is LNHDA and CDR2 is SQIVND in the germline V gene (reference sequence). The CDR3 loop spans 15 amino acids. Trimming pared 4 bases from V and 5 bases from J, leaving 17 bases between. The CDR3 is CASSTPRTGAYGYTF. DNA for the CDR3: TGTGCCAGTAGTACCCCGAGGACCGGAGCTTATGGCTACACCTTC.

The J gene is TRBJ1-1, the V gene TRBV10-1, with D uncertain. This CDR3 region has 16 residues. V lost 0 bases to trimming and J lost 4 bases, with 15 bases between them. The germline V gene has CDR1 WNHNN and CDR2 SYGVQD (reference sequence). The chain's CDR3 is CASSESNKRAGTEAFF. The CDR3 DNA reads TGCGCCAGCAGTGAGTCGAATAAGCGGGCGGGCACTGAAGCTTTCTTT.

The chain uses TRBV2 and TRBJ1-5; D might be TRBD1 (6 bases). Germline lookup yields CDR1 SNHLY and CDR2 FYNNEI. V was shortened by 7 bases and J by 6 bases, with 16 bases between the two germline ends. The CDR3 has 14 amino acids. The CDR3 loop is CASKAGEMSQPQHF. DNA for the CDR3: TGTGCCAGCAAGGCAGGGGAAATGAGTCAGCCCCAGCATTTT. Looking up the rest from reference TRBV2 and TRBJ1-5 gives the full variable domain: EPEVTQTPSHQVTQMGQEVILRCVPISNHLYFYWYRQILGQKVEFLVSFYNNEISEKSEIFDDQFSVERPDGSNFTLKIRSTKLEDSAMYFCASKAGEMSQPQHFGDGTRLSIL.

This chain joins TRBV13 and TRBJ1-1; TRBD1 is a possible D gene (6 bases). V lost 4 bases, J lost 1 base, and 13 bases lay in between. Looked up from germline, CDR1 is PRHDT and CDR2 is FYEKMQ (reference sequence). There are 15 residues in the CDR3. CDR3 sequence (DNA): TGTGCCAGCAGCTACACAGGGACGAGGAACACTGAAGCTTTCTTT. Its protein product is CASSYTGTRNTEAFF. Complete variable domain (other parts from reference TRBV13 and TRBJ1-1): AAGVIQSPRHLIKEKRETATLKCYPIPRHDTVYWYQQGPGQDPQFLISFYEKMQSDKGSIPDRFSAQQFSDYHSELNMSSLELGDSALYFCASSYTGTRNTEAFFGQGTRLTVV.

The chain couples TRBV29-1 to TRBJ2-5, with TRBD1 matching over 7 bases. The germline V gene encodes CDR1 SQVTM and CDR2 ANQGSEA. This CDR3 has 12 amino acids. V lost 6 bases, J lost 5 bases, and 6 bases stayed unmatched. The chain's CDR3 is CSVDRNQETQYF. CDR3 nucleotides: TGCAGCGTGGACAGGAATCAGGAGACCCAGTACTTC.

Of note for this clone: At the DNA level, this CDR3 is encoded by other sequences in the same sample as well. V usage is TRBV18 and J usage is TRBJ2-5; D unresolved. The CDR3 runs 14 residues. V was trimmed by 6 bases and J by 1 base, leaving 12 bases between them. The V gene's germline CDR1 is KGHSH and CDR2 LQKENI. CDR3 loop: CASSPGLAQETQYF. The CDR3 DNA reads TGTGCCAGCTCCCCCGGTTTGGCCCAAGAGACCCAGTACTTC.

This sequence joins TRBV9 and TRBJ2-4; the match to TRBD2 covers 10 bases. CDR1 SGDLS and CDR2 YYNGEE come from the germline V gene. The CDR3 sequence is 17 residues long. The J segment lost 2 bases and the V segment lost 3 bases, leaving 8 bases of the junction unmatched. In nucleotides, the CDR3 is TGTGCCAGCAGCGGAGAAGCGGGAGGGGTCTCCAAAAACATTCAGTACTTC. As protein: CASSGEAGGVSKNIQYF.

The rearrangement links TRBV7-2 to TRBJ1-6; no reliable D call. This CDR3 spans 15 amino acids. Trimming stripped 3 bases from V and 9 bases from J, with 15 bases between. Germline V CDR1 and CDR2: SGHTA, FQGNSA. CDR3 nucleotides: TGTGCCAGCAGCTTGTACGGCTATGGGTCTTCACCCCTCCACTTT. Its translation is CASSLYGYGSSPLHF.

The chain is built from TRBV7-2 and TRBJ2-1, with 7 bases lining up with TRBD2. The germline gives CDR1 SGHTA, CDR2 FQGNSA. Germline trimming cut 7 bases from V and 2 bases from J; bases unmatched to any gene: 8. The CDR3 has 15 residues. CDR3 in amino acids: CASTIWAGAYNEQFF. The CDR3 region has the DNA TGTGCCAGCACTATTTGGGCGGGAGCCTACAATGAGCAGTTCTTC.

This clone has a single count. This rearrangement joins TRBV6-5 to TRBJ2-7, with TRBD1 matching over 8 bases. V trimming: 5 bases; J trimming: 3 bases; junction bases outside the gene matches: 9. Germline CDR1 MNHEY, CDR2 SVGAGI. The CDR3 totals 15 residues. In DNA, the CDR3 is TGTGCCAGCAGTCCCGCCCCGGGACAGGACTACGAGCAGTACTTC. As protein: CASSPAPGQDYEQYF.

Comment on this clone: A junction end diverges from the germline sequence, so it may reflect a read error. The chain is built from TRBV7-2 and TRBJ2-3, with 8 bases matching TRBD2. CDR1 SGHTA and CDR2 FQGNSA come from the germline V gene. The CDR3 runs 13 residues. The CDR3 is CASSLRAGGPPNF. The CDR3 coding sequence is TGTGCCAGCAGCCTTAGGGCGGGGGGCCCGCCGAATTTT.

The chain uses TRBV4-3 and TRBJ2-1; the match to TRBD2 covers 14 bases. Germline-derived CDR1 and CDR2 are LGHNA and YSLEER. J was trimmed by 9 bases and V by 1 base; bases with no gene match: 14. The CDR3 sequence is 19 residues long. Here the CDR3 reads CASSQGSLYGTSGRLEQFF. In nucleotides, the CDR3 is TGCGCCAGCAGCCAAGGGTCCCTATACGGGACTAGCGGGAGACTTGAGCAGTTCTTC.

This sequence joins TRBV4-3 and TRBJ2-5; D call uncertain. The ends were cut back, 1 base at V and 1 base at J, with 4 bases in the middle. The CDR3 has 13 residues. Germline CDR1 and CDR2: LGHNA and YSLEER. The CDR3 sequence is CASSQGFQETQYF. DNA of the CDR3: TGCGCCAGCAGCCAAGGGTTCCAAGAGACCCAGTACTTC.

The gene calls are TRBV19 and TRBJ2-3, with a weak D call TRBD1 (5 bases). Trimming stripped 6 bases from V and 3 bases from J, with 19 bases between. This CDR3 contains 16 residues. The germline CDR1 and CDR2 sequences are LNHDA and SQIVND (reference sequence). This CDR3 is CASSQTLKGRTDTQYF. CDR3 nucleotide sequence: TGTGCCAGTAGCCAGACCTTAAAGGGGCGGACAGATACGCAGTATTTT.

V gene TRBV6-5 combines with J gene TRBJ1-4, with D unclear. Germline loops: CDR1 MNHEY, CDR2 SVGAGI. The CDR3 loop spans 15 amino acids. V lost 6 bases and J lost 6, with 17 bases in between. CDR3 nucleotides: TGTGCCAGCAGCCCCATAGGGCCCCCAGATGAAAAACTGTTTTTT. Amino acid sequence: CASSPIGPPDEKLFF.

A word on this clone: The sample carries other DNA sequences with the same CDR3. The rearrangement uses TRBV5-1 and TRBJ1-4; no reliable D call. Germline values: CDR1 SGHRS, CDR2 YFSETQ. Trimming stripped 5 bases from V and 0 bases from J, with 5 bases between. There are 13 residues in the CDR3. CDR3 nucleotides: TGCGCCAGCAGACAGACAACTAATGAAAAACTGTTTTTT. Its translation is CASRQTTNEKLFF. Together with reference TRBV5-1 and TRBJ1-4, the CDR3 gives the full variable domain: KAGVTQTPRYLIKTRGQQVTLSCSPISGHRSVSWYQQTPGQGLQFLFEYFSETQRNKGNFPGRFSGRQFSNSRSEMNVSTLELGDSALYLCASRQTTNEKLFFGSGTQLSVL.

The rearrangement links TRBV2 to TRBJ2-7; no clear D gene. Germline V gives CDR1 SNHLY, CDR2 FYNNEI. This CDR3 is built from 13 residues. Deletions cut 2 bases from V and 7 bases from J, with 12 bases between. The CDR3 sequence: CASSESPVREQYF. For the CDR3, the DNA is TGTGCCAGCAGTGAAAGCCCGGTTAGGGAGCAGTACTTC.

The gene calls are TRBV25-1 and TRBJ2-3; D is unresolved. This CDR3 is built from 15 residues. The ends were cut back, 6 bases at V and 2 bases at J, with 15 bases in the middle. The germline V gene encodes CDR1 MGHDK and CDR2 SYGVNS. The chain's CDR3 is CASSSRATNTDTQYF. The CDR3 DNA reads TGTGCCAGCAGCAGCCGGGCTACGAACACAGATACGCAGTATTTT. The whole variable domain, filled in from reference TRBV25-1 and TRBJ2-3, reads EADIYQTPRYLVIGTGKKITLECSQTMGHDKMYWYQQDPGMELHLIHYSYGVNSTEKGDLSSESTVSRIRTEHFPLTLESARPSHTSQYLCASSSRATNTDTQYFGPGTRLTVL.

This chain uses TRBV10-2 with TRBJ2-7, with D perhaps TRBD1 or TRBD2 (6 bases each). CDR3 length: 13 residues. The ends were cut back, 8 bases at V and 0 bases at J, with 11 bases in the middle. CDR1 is WSHSY and CDR2 is SAAADI in the germline V gene. The CDR3 here is CASGGTTSYEQYF. As DNA, the CDR3 is TGCGCCAGCGGCGGGACAACCTCCTACGAGCAGTACTTC.

This sequence joins TRBV6-4 and TRBJ1-5; D uncertain. The V end was cut by 0 bases, the J end by 9 bases, with 18 bases between. Germline CDR1 reads MRHNA; CDR2 reads SNTAGT. The CDR3 extends over 16 amino acids. The CDR3 nucleotides are TGTGCCAGCAGTGACTCGGGGATCCGTCCAGGTAGGCCCCAGCATTTT. Its translation: CASSDSGIRPGRPQHF.

In this sample, this clone turned up a few times. This sequence joins TRBV29-1 and TRBJ2-2; D gene unclear. The CDR3 is 14 amino acids. Trimming removed 4 bases at V and 0 bases at J, with 9 bases between. Germline loops: CDR1 SQVTM, CDR2 ANQGSEA. The chain's CDR3 is CSVGWQTNTGELFF. CDR3 nucleotide sequence: TGCAGCGTTGGGTGGCAGACGAACACCGGGGAGCTGTTTTTT.

To note about this clone: The same CDR3 arises from other DNA sequences in this sample as well. The chain carries TRBV18 and TRBJ1-2; D might be TRBD1 (6 bases). CDR1 KGHSH and CDR2 LQKENI come from the germline V gene. CDR3 length: 13 amino acids. Deletions cut 6 bases from V and 2 bases from J, with 10 bases between. The CDR3 DNA follows: TGTGCCAGCTCCCGGGGGCAGAACTATGGCTACACCTTC. It is translated as CASSRGQNYGYTF.